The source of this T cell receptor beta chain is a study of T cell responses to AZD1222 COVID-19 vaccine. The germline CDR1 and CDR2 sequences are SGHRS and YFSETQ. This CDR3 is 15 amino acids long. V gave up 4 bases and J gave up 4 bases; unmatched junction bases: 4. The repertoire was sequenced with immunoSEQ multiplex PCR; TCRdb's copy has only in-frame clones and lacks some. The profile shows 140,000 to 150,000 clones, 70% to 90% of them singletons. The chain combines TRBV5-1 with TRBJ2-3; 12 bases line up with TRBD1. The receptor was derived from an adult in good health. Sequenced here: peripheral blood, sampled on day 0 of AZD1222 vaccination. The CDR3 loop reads CASSPGTGGADTQYF. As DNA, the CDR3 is TGCGCCAGCAGCCCCGGGACAGGGGGCGCAGATACGCAGTATTTT. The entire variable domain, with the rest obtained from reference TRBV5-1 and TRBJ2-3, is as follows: KAGVTQTPRYLIKTRGQQVTLSCSPISGHRSVSWYQQTPGQGLQFLFEYFSETQRNKGNFPGRFSGRQFSNSRSEMNVSTLELGDSALYLCASSPGTGGADTQYFGPGTRLTVL.